This TCR beta chain was sequenced during a study of tumor and adjacent non-tumor tissue in lung cancer. Overall study: Histology: eleven to twelve adenocarcinoma, a couple of squamous cell carcinoma, 1 small cell lung cancer. The patients, some ten men and several women, were about 31 to 85 with stage I to III disease. Study-wide results and caveats: Significantly higher TCR diversity was found in tumor than normal lung. In normal lung, the top 100 clones were significantly more dominant than in tumor.

The CDR3 consists of 14 residues. CDR1 is MNHEY and CDR2 is SVGAGI in the germline V gene. Three rounds of nested PCR, following a modified ARM-PCR protocol, produced the TCRbeta library. A single record per CDR3 protein comes from TCRdb applying MiXCR to the multiplex PCR reads. The sample comprises around 210,000 distinct CDR3 sequences, 71% of which are singletons, and approximately 25% rests with the top ten. This sample's RNA came from whole unsorted tissue. About this clonotype itself: Its target is unknown. The junction shows a germline mismatch at one end, possibly a read error.

The chain employs TRBV6-5 and TRBJ1-6; D is uncertain. The clonotype comes from a man aged 55 to 70 with non-small cell lung cancer. What was sequenced was lung tumor tissue. The CDR3 reads CVSSRAGRNSPLHF. The CDR3 DNA follows: TGTGTCAGCAGCCGAGCCGGCAGAAATTCACCTCTCCACTTT.